The sequence of this T cell receptor (beta chain) was determined in a study of CXCR3-negative and CXCR3-positive naive CD8 T cells. Points from the study as a whole: The study found more hydrophobic TRB CDR3s in CXCR3-positive naive cells than in CXCR3-negative naive cells.

Germline CDR1 is MDHEN and CDR2 is SYDVKM. The CDR3 has 16 amino acids. In regard to this clonotype: Antigen unknown.

TRB cDNA libraries were made by UMI-labeled 5' RACE. TCRdb processed the 5' RACE reads again and assigns one entry to each CDR3 protein, with no DNA. This table holds some 140,000 distinct CDR3 sequences. The gene calls are TRBV28 and TRBJ2-3; checking the TCRdb D call of TRBD2 is not possible without DNA. Material for sequencing was naive CXCR3+ CD8+ T cells from blood. As to subset: CD45RO-CCR7+CD27+CD95- naive CD8+ T cells expressing CXCR3 (TNR3+). The clonotype was recovered from a human donor in good health. Some clones in this sample may be carry-over from other donors' samples. The CDR3 sequence: CASSPGLNLVTDTQYF.